Following are 26 T cell receptor beta chains from one sample sequenced in a study of T-cell memory formation after mild COVID-19. TCRdb independently ran MiXCR on the 5' RACE reads; one entry per CDR3 protein. Of about 290,000 distinct CDR3 sequences in the sample, roughly 17% were seen once. Input material: PBMCs or a T cell subset sorted from them (not recorded which). These receptors all come from a man aged 18 to 30 who had mild COVID-19 (a few samples of this study predate the infection). Cell type and time point are not known.

This clonotype came up a few times. The CDR3 sequence: CASSRDHWGGWFF. The CDR3 DNA follows: TGTGCCAGCAGCCGAGACCACTGGGGGGGGTGGTTCTTC. The chain joins TRBV14 to TRBJ2-1, with TRBD2 matching over 7 bases. CDR1 is SGHDN, CDR2 FVKESK, per germline. The CDR3 is made up of 13 amino acids. J gave up 15 bases and V 4 bases, and 12 bases lay outside the gene matches.

The CDR3, as DNA: TGTGCCAGCAGAGGATACTACGAGCAGTACTTC. The encoded protein is CASRGYYEQYF. J is TRBJ2-7 and V is TRBV2; D uncertain. Trimming removed 6 bases from V and 3 bases from J, with 6 bases in between. Germline-derived CDR1 and CDR2 are SNHLY and FYNNEI. The CDR3 spans 11 residues. Drawing the rest from reference TRBV2 and TRBJ2-7, the complete variable domain is EPEVTQTPSHQVTQMGQEVILRCVPISNHLYFYWYRQILGQKVEFLVSFYNNEISEKSEIFDDQFSVERPDGSNFTLKIRSTKLEDSAMYFCASRGYYEQYFGPGTRLTVT.

The V and J genes are TRBV5-6 and TRBJ2-7; D is undetermined. The CDR3 is 11 residues long. V was shortened by 4 bases and J by 7 bases, with 9 bases between the two germline ends. The germline gives CDR1 SGHDT, CDR2 YYEEEE. The CDR3 sequence: CASSTGVEQYV. DNA of the CDR3: TGTGCCAGCAGCACCGGCGTAGAGCAGTACGTC.

This clonotype turned up a few times. This chain links TRBV6-5 with TRBJ2-7; 7 bases are shared with TRBD1. The CDR3 contains 14 residues. Germline V gene sequence: CDR1 MNHEY, CDR2 SVGAGI. V was pared by 6 bases and J by 3 bases, with 8 bases of the junction left unmatched. Here the CDR3 reads CASSRQGQGYEQYF. The CDR3 coding sequence is TGTGCCAGCAGCCGACAGGGTCAGGGCTACGAGCAGTACTTC.

The rearrangement uses TRBV7-2 and TRBJ2-7; 7 nucleotides match TRBD1. CDR1 is SGHTA, CDR2 FQGNSA, per germline. The CDR3 has 15 amino acids. The J segment lost 0 bases and the V segment lost 5 bases, leaving 7 bases of the junction unmatched. This CDR3 is CASSILTGSSYEQYF. In DNA form, the CDR3 reads TGTGCCAGCAGCATCCTGACAGGGAGCTCCTACGAGCAGTACTTC.

The V gene is TRBV19, the J gene TRBJ1-5; 7 nucleotides match TRBD1. After removal of 3 bases from V and 11 bases from J, the junction contained 16 bases not matched to a gene. The CDR3 sequence is 16 residues long. CDR1 and CDR2 from the germline V gene are LNHDA and SQIVND (reference sequence). The CDR3 spells CASSIQRGQAQGSQHF. CDR3 bases: TGTGCCAGTAGTATCCAACGCGGACAGGCCCAAGGGTCCCAGCATTTT. Filled out from reference TRBV19 and TRBJ1-5, the complete variable domain reads DGGITQSPKYLFRKEGQNVTLSCEQNLNHDAMYWYRQDPGQGLRLIYYSQIVNDFQKGDIAEGYSVSREKKESFPLTVTSAQKNPTAFYLCASSIQRGQAQGSQHFGDGTRLSIL.

The rearrangement links TRBV7-9 to TRBJ2-2; no clear D. V was pared by 1 base and J by 5 bases, with 8 bases between. Germline CDR1 is SEHNR and CDR2 is FQNEAQ (reference sequence). There are 14 residues in the CDR3. The CDR3 bases are TGTGCCAGCAGCTTAGGAGGACGGACCGGGGAGCTGTTTTTT. Encoded protein: CASSLGGRTGELFF. The entire variable domain, with the rest obtained from reference TRBV7-9 and TRBJ2-2, is as follows: DTGVSQNPRHKITKRGQNVTFRCDPISEHNRLYWYRQTLGQGPEFLTYFQNEAQLEKSRLLSDRFSAERPKGSFSTLEIQRTEQGDSAMYLCASSLGGRTGELFFGEGSRLTVL.

This chain connects TRBV12-3 or TRBV12-4 to TRBJ2-1; 10 bases are a match to TRBD1. The J segment lost 10 bases and the V segment lost 5 bases, leaving 17 bases of the junction unmatched. The CDR3 loop spans 17 amino acids. The CDR3 region has the DNA TGTGCCAGCAGTGGAGGAGTGGGACAGGGGCCTTCGGGGGAGCAGTTCTTC. Protein product: CASSGGVGQGPSGEQFF.

J is TRBJ1-2 and V is TRBV9; no clear D. V lost 0 bases and J 8 bases, leaving 8 bases between the germline ends. Germline CDR1 reads SGDLS; CDR2 reads YYNGEE. This CDR3 comprises 12 residues. Written as DNA, the CDR3 is TGTGCCAGCAGCGTAGTTTCCGGGGGCTACACCTTC. It codes for CASSVVSGGYTF.

The gene calls are TRBV6-1 and TRBJ2-1, with TRBD1 matching over 11 bases. Germline V gene sequence: CDR1 MNHNS, CDR2 SASEGT. Trimming cost V 9 bases and J 5 bases; bases outside gene matches: 12. The CDR3 has 16 amino acids. This chain's CDR3 is CASRPRDRGRNNEQFF. The CDR3 nucleotides are TGTGCCAGTCGGCCCCGGGACAGGGGGAGAAACAATGAGCAGTTCTTC.

Ten or more counts support this clonotype. V usage is TRBV5-1 and J usage is TRBJ1-6; D gene ambiguous. CDR1 and CDR2 (germline): SGHRS, YFSETQ. With 5 bases removed from V and 6 bases from J, the gap between germline ends came to 18 bases. The CDR3 runs to 16 residues. The CDR3 here is CASRVGPNAANSPLHF. Here the CDR3 DNA reads TGCGCCAGCAGAGTCGGGCCCAACGCTGCTAATTCACCCCTCCACTTT.

This clonotype was seen more than once but under ten times. V usage is TRBV12-3 or TRBV12-4 and J usage is TRBJ1-5; 7 nucleotides match TRBD1. The CDR3 runs to 15 residues. Trimming took 1 base from V and 7 from J; bases not matched to a gene: 7. CDR3 sequence (DNA): TGTGCCAGCAGTTTAGGGCGACAGGGAAGACAGCCCCAGCATTTT. It codes for CASSLGRQGRQPQHF.

This clonotype was seen many times. The chain combines TRBV6-4 with TRBJ2-6; D gene unclear. V was shortened by 5 bases and J by 0 bases, with 2 bases between the two germline ends. Germline values: CDR1 MRHNA, CDR2 SNTAGT. The CDR3 has 13 amino acids. Here the CDR3 DNA reads TGTGCCAGCAGTTCCTCTGGGGCCAACGTCCTGACTTTC. Encoded protein: CASSSSGANVLTF.

This chain connects TRBV20-1 to TRBJ1-5, with D maybe TRBD1 (6 bases). The V gene's germline CDR1 is DFQATT and CDR2 SNEGSKA (reference sequence). This CDR3 has 11 amino acids. The V gene lost 6 bases and the J gene lost 6 bases, with 9 bases spanning the gap. DNA for the CDR3: TGCAGTGCAGGGGGAAGTCAGCCCCAGCATTTT. Translating gives CSAGGSQPQHF.

This clonotype was detected a few times. CDR3 sequence (DNA): TGTGCCAGCACCCTCGGACTAGCGGGGAACAATGAGCAGTTCTTC. It codes for CASTLGLAGNNEQFF. The chain employs TRBV12-3 or TRBV12-4 and TRBJ2-1; the match to TRBD2 covers 12 bases. Germline trimming cut 7 bases from V and 5 bases from J; bases unmatched to any gene: 6. This CDR3 region has 15 residues.

Notes on this clonotype: Given a much more abundant clone one base away, this may be a read error. The chain is built from TRBV7-9 and TRBJ2-1; no definite D call. Trimming shortened V by 1 base and J by 11 bases, and 15 bases separated the two germline ends. CDR1 and CDR2 (germline): SEHNR, FQNEAQ (reference sequence). The CDR3 contains 14 residues. Here the CDR3 DNA reads TGTGCCAGCAGCTTAGTGGTGACTCCCAACCAGCAGTTCTTC. Protein sequence: CASSLVVTPNQQFF.

This clonotype was seen only a few times. This chain joins TRBV28 and TRBJ2-1; D gene unclear. Germline V gene sequence: CDR1 MDHEN, CDR2 SYDVKM. CDR3 length equals 13 residues. Trimming stripped 7 bases from V and 3 bases from J, with 10 bases between. This CDR3 is CASNDGNYNEQFF. The CDR3 bases are TGTGCCAGCAACGATGGGAACTACAATGAGCAGTTCTTC.

This clonotype was counted at least ten times. CDR3 amino acids: CASSPPGKETQYF. The CDR3 DNA reads TGCGCCAGCAGCCCTCCGGGAAAAGAGACCCAGTACTTC. The V call is TRBV5-1, the J call TRBJ2-5; tentatively, D is TRBD2 (5 bases). Germline V gene data show CDR1 as SGHRS and CDR2 as YFSETQ. V was clipped by 4 bases and J by 3 bases, with 10 bases between them. This CDR3 spans 13 amino acids.

The chain combines TRBV7-2 with TRBJ2-3; maybe TRBD2 (5 bases). CDR1 and CDR2 (germline): SGHTA, FQGNSA. This CDR3 spans 12 amino acids. V was cut by 8 bases and J by 7 bases, with 13 bases left in between. DNA of the CDR3: TGTGCCAGCGCGTCCCGAGGGTATACGCAGTATTTT. Encoded protein: CASASRGYTQYF.

The chain carries TRBV15 and TRBJ1-5, with D unclear. The V end was cut by 0 bases, the J end by 6 bases, with 15 bases between. Germline loops: CDR1 LNHNV, CDR2 YYDKDF (reference sequence). CDR3 length: 16 residues. CDR3 in amino acids: CATSRDSREAGQPQHF. The DNA for the CDR3 is TGTGCCACCAGCAGAGATTCGCGGGAGGCGGGTCAGCCCCAGCATTTT.

This chain uses TRBV6-5 with TRBJ1-5; D perhaps matches TRBD1 (5 bases). The CDR3 spans 14 residues. The germline V and J ends were trimmed by 1 base and 5 bases, with 9 bases remaining between them. Germline V CDR1 and CDR2: MNHEY, SVGAGI. CDR3 loop: CASSYFGADQPQHF. The CDR3 nucleotides read TGTGCCAGCAGTTACTTCGGGGCTGATCAGCCCCAGCATTTT.

This clonotype was recorded a few times. The chain combines TRBV7-2 with TRBJ1-1; 7 nucleotides align to TRBD1. CDR3 length: 15 residues. V lost 5 bases, J lost 4 bases, and 10 bases stayed unmatched. Per germline, CDR1 SGHTA and CDR2 FQGNSA. CDR3 loop: CASSPRGGGVTEAFF. CDR3 coding DNA: TGTGCCAGCAGCCCGCGAGGAGGGGGCGTCACTGAAGCTTTCTTT.

This clonotype turned up a few times. V usage is TRBV4-1 and J usage is TRBJ2-5; 9 bases are a match to TRBD2. The CDR3 covers 15 residues. The ends lost 0 bases at V and 3 bases at J; junction bases unmatched: 2. Germline assignment: CDR1 MGHRA and CDR2 YSYEKL. CDR3 nucleotide sequence: TGCGCCAGCAGCCAAGATCCTAGCGGGGAAGAGACCCAGTACTTC. It yields the protein CASSQDPSGEETQYF.

This clonotype was seen a few times. The rearrangement joins TRBV6-2 or TRBV6-3 to TRBJ2-1; 10 nucleotides agree with TRBD2. Germline V CDR1 and CDR2: MNHEY, SVGEGT. With V trimmed by 6 bases and J by 6 bases, 2 bases remained unmatched. This CDR3 has 13 amino acids. The CDR3 is CASRLAGANEQFF. As DNA, the CDR3 is TGTGCCAGCAGGCTAGCGGGGGCCAATGAGCAGTTCTTC.

The sample holds a few counts of this clonotype. The chain is built from TRBV7-2 and TRBJ2-5; 8 bases match TRBD2. The trim removed 5 bases at V and 4 bases at J, leaving 6 bases unmatched. The CDR3 contains 14 residues. The germline V gene has CDR1 SGHTA and CDR2 FQGNSA. Here the CDR3 DNA reads TGTGCCAGCAGCAACTTCGGGGGGGCAGAGACCCAGTACTTC. As protein: CASSNFGGAETQYF.

This clonotype has at least ten counts. The V gene is TRBV7-2, the J gene TRBJ2-2, with 7 nucleotides matching TRBD2. CDR1 is SGHTA, CDR2 FQGNSA, per germline. CDR3 length: 16 residues. After removal of 4 bases from V and 6 bases from J, the junction contained 11 bases not matched to a gene. CDR3 protein: CASSWSGTTSSGELFF. DNA for the CDR3: TGTGCCAGCAGCTGGTCCGGGACTACTTCGTCCGGGGAGCTGTTTTTT.